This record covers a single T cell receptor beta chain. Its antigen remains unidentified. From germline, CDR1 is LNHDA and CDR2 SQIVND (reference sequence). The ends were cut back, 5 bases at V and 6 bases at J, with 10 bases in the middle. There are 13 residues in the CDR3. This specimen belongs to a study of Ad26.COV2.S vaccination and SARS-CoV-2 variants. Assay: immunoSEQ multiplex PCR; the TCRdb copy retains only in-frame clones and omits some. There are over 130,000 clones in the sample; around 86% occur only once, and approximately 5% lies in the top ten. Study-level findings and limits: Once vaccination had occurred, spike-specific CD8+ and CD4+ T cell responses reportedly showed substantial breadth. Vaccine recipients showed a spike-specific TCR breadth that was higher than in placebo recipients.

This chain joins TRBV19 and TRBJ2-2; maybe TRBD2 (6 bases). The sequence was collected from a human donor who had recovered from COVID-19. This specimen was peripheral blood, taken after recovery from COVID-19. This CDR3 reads CASSLQRAGELFF. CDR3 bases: TGTGCCAGTAGTCTCCAGCGGGCCGGGGAGCTGTTTTTT.